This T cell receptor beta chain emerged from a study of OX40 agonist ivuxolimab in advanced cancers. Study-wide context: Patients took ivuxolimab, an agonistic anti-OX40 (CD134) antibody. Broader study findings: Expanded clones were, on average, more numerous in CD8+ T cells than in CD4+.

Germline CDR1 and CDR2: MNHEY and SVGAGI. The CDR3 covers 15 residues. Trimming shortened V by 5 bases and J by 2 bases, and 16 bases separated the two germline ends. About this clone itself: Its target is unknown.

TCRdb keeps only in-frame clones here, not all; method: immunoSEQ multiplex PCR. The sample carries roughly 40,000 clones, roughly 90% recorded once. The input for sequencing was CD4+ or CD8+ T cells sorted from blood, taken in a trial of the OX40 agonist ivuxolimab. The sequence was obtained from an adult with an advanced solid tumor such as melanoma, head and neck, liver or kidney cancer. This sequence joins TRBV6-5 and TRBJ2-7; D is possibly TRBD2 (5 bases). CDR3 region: CASSPGGEGTYEQYF. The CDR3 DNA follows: TGTGCCAGCAGTCCTGGAGGAGAGGGTACCTACGAGCAGTACTTC.